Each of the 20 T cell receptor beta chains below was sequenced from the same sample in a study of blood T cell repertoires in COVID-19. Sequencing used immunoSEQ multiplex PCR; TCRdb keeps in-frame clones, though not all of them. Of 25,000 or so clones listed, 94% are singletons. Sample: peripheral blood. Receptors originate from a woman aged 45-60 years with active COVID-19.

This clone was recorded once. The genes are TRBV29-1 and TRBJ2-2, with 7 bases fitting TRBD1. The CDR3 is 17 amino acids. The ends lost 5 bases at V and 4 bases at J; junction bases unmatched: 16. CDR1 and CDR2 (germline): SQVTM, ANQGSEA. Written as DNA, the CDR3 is TGCAGCGTTCGTAATAGGACAGGTTATTTAGGCACCGGGGAGCTGTTTTTT. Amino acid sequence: CSVRNRTGYLGTGELFF.

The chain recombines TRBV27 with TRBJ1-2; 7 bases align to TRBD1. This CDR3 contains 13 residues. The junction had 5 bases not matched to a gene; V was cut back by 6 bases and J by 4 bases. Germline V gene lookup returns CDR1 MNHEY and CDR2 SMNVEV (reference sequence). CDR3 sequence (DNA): TGTGCCAGCAGATGGACAGGTAGCTATGGCTACACCTTC. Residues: CASRWTGSYGYTF.

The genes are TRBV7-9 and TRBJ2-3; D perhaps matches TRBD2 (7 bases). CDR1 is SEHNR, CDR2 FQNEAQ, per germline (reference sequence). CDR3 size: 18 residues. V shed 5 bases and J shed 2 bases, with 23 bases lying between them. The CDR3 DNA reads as TGTGCCAGCAGCCTCCCCCCGGGGGGCGGGGGTTCCACAGATACGCAGTATTTT. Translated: CASSLPPGGGGSTDTQYF.

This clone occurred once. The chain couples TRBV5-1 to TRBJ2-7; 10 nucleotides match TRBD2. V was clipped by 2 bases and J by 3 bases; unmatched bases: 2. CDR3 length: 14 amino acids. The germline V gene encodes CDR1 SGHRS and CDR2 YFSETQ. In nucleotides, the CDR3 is TGCGCCAGCAGCTTCGCTAGCGGGAGCTACGAGCAGTACTTC. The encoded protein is CASSFASGSYEQYF.

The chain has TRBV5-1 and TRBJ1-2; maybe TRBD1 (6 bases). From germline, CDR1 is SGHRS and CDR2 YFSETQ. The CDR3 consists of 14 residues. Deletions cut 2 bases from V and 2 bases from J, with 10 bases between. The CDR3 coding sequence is TGCGCCAGCAGCTTTGGGGGCGCGAACTATGGCTACACCTTC. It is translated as CASSFGGANYGYTF.

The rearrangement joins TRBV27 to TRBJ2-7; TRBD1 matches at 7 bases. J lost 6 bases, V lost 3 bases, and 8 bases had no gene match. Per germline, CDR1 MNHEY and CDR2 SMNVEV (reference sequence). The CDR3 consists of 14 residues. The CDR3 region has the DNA TGTGCCAGCAGTTTGTCCGACAGGGAAACCGAGCAGTACTTC. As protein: CASSLSDRETEQYF.

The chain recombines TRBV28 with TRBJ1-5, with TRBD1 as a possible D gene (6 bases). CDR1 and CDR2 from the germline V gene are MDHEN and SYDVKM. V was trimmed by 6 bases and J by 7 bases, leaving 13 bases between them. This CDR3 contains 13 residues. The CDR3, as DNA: TGTGCCAGCAGCTCGGCACAGGGACAGCCCCAGCATTTT. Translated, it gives CASSSAQGQPQHF.

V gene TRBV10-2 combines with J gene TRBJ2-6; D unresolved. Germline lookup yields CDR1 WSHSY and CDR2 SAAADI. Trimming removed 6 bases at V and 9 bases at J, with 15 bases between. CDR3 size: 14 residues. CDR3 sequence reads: CASSPQSLNNVLTF. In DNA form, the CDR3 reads TGCGCCAGCAGCCCCCAGTCATTGAACAACGTCCTGACTTTC.

This CDR3 reads CASSKPPGQGGTGELFF. Here the CDR3 DNA reads TGTGCCAGCAGCAAACCGCCGGGACAGGGAGGGACCGGGGAGCTGTTTTTT. The genes are TRBV2 and TRBJ2-2; 9 bases are shared with TRBD1. The CDR3 spans 17 residues. From germline, CDR1 is SNHLY and CDR2 FYNNEI. V dropped 6 bases and J dropped 5; count of bases not matched to a gene: 13.

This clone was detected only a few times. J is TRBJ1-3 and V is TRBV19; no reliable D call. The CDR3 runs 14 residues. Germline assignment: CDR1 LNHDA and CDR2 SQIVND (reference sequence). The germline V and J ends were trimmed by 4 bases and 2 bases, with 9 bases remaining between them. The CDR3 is CASSKSGTGNTIYF. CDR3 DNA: TGTGCCAGTAGTAAGTCGGGGACTGGAAACACCATATATTTT.

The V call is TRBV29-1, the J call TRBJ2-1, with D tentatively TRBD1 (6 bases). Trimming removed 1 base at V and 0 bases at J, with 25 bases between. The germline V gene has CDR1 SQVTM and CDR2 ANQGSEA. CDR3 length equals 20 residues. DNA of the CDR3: TGCAGCGTTGAAGGAATGTCCCGGGACAAGGGTTCAATCTCCTACAATGAGCAGTTCTTC. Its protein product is CSVEGMSRDKGSISYNEQFF.

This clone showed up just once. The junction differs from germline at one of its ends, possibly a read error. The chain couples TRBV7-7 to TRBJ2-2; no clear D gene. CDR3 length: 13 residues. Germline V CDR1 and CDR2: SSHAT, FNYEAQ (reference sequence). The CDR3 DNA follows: TGTGCTAGCAGCCCCCTGAACACCGGGGAGCTGTTTTTT. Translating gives CASSPLNTGELFF.

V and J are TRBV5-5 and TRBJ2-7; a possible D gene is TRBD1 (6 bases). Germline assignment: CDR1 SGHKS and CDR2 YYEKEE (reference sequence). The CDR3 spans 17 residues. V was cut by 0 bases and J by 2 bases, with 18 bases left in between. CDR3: CASSLDLRGGRAYEQYF. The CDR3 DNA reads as TGTGCCAGCAGCTTGGACTTGAGAGGGGGTAGGGCCTACGAGCAGTACTTC.

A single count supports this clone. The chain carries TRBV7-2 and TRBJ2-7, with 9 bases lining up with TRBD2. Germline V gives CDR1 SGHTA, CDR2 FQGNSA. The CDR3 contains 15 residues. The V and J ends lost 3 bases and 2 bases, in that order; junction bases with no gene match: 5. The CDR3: CASSFGTSSTYEQYF. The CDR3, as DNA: TGTGCCAGCAGCTTCGGGACTAGCTCCACCTACGAGCAGTACTTC.

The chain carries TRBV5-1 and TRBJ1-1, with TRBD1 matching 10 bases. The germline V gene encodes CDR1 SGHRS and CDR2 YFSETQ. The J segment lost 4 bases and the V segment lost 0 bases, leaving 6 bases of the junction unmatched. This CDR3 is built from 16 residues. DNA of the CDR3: TGCGCCAGCAGCTTGGGGTTGGGACAGGGGACCACTGAAGCTTTCTTT. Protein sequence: CASSLGLGQGTTEAFF.

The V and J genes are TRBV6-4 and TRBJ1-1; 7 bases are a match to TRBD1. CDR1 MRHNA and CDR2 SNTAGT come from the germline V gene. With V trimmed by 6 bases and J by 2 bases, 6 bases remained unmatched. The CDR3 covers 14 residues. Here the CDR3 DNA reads TGTGCCAGCAGACTGGGACAGACTAACACTGAAGCTTTCTTT. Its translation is CASRLGQTNTEAFF.

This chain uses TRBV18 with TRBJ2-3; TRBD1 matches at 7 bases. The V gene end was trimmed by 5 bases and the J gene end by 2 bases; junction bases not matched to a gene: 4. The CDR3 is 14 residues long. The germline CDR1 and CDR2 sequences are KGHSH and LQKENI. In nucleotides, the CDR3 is TGTGCCAGCTCATCGGGACAGATCACAGATACGCAGTATTTT. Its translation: CASSSGQITDTQYF.

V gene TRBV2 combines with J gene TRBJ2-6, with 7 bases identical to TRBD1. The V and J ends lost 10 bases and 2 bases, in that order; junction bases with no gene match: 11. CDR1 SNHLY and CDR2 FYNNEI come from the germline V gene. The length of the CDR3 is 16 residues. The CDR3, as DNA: TGTGCCACTTCGACAGGGATACTGGCTGGGGCCAACGTCCTGACTTTC. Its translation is CATSTGILAGANVLTF.

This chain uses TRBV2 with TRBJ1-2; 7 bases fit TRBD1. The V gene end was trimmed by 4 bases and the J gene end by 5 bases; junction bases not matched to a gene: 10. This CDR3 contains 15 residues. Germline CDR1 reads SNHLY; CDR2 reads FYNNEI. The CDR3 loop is CASSGGQQVAYGYTF. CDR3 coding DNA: TGTGCCAGCAGTGGGGGACAGCAGGTAGCATATGGCTACACCTTC.

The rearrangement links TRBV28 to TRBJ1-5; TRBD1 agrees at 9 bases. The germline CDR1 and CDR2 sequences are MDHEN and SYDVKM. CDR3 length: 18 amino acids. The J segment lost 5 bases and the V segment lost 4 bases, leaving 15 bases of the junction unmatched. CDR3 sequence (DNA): TGTGCCAGCAGTTCCCTGGGACAGGGAGGGTCGTCGGATCAGCCCCAGCATTTT. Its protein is CASSSLGQGGSSDQPQHF.